This entry concerns a single T cell receptor (beta chain). The antigen is not known. The junction departs from the called germline gene at one end, perhaps through a read error. The sample comes from a study of tumor and adjacent non-tumor tissue in lung cancer. Across the whole study: Approximately 4 million productive TCRbeta reads were obtained per sample on average. Study-level findings and limits: Patients with more diverse tumor TCRs had worse survival.

The template was RNA from unsorted bulk tissue. This non-tumor lung sample came from over 3 cm beyond the tumor edge. Germline V gene data show CDR1 as SQVTM and CDR2 as ANQGSEA. The CDR3 extends over 15 amino acids. A modified ARM-PCR protocol with three rounds of nested PCR amplified TCRbeta. TCRdb passed the multiplex PCR reads through MiXCR, listing each CDR3 protein once. The table includes over 100,000 distinct CDR3 sequences, about 61% detected once. The TCR sequence derives from a man aged 55 to 69 with non-small cell lung cancer. This sequence joins TRBV29-1 and TRBJ2-7, with 7 bases that match TRBD1. Source material: distant non-tumor lung tissue. CDR3 DNA: TGCAGGGTTGTTTCACAGGGGCTAATAGCCTACGAACAGTACTTC. The encoded protein is CRVVSQGLIAYEQYF.